Following are 28 T cell receptor beta chains from one sample sequenced in a study of blood T cell repertoires in COVID-19. The table came from immunoSEQ multiplex PCR; TCRdb's copy has only in-frame clones and leaves some out. In the table there are more than 90,000 clones, about nine tenths of which are singletons. Sequencing was carried out using peripheral blood. Receptor source: a human donor in a cohort sampled during active COVID-19.

The gene calls are TRBV19 and TRBJ2-2; tentative D call: TRBD2 (6 bases). V dropped 10 bases and J dropped 2 bases, with 14 bases sitting between them. CDR1 is LNHDA, CDR2 SQIVND, per germline (reference sequence). This CDR3 contains 14 residues. Written as DNA, the CDR3 is TGTGCCACGATGGCCGGGGGAAACACCGGGGAGCTGTTTTTT. This codes for CATMAGGNTGELFF.

The chain is built from TRBV20-1 and TRBJ2-7, with D maybe TRBD1 (5 bases). The CDR3 extends over 14 amino acids. Germline-derived CDR1 and CDR2 are DFQATT and SNEGSKA (reference sequence). V dropped 3 bases and J dropped 0 bases, with 12 bases sitting between them. DNA of the CDR3: TGCAGTGCTAGTCGGGCCCAGGGCTCCTACGAGCAGTACTTC. Translation: CSASRAQGSYEQYF.

The rearrangement joins TRBV5-4 to TRBJ1-3; D might be TRBD1 (5 bases). Looked up from germline, CDR1 is SGHNT and CDR2 is YYREEE (reference sequence). Trimming stripped 2 bases from V and 0 bases from J, with 6 bases between. This CDR3 region has 14 residues. DNA for the CDR3: TGTGCCAGCAGCTTAGACAGCTCTGGAAACACCATATATTTT. Translation: CASSLDSSGNTIYF.

CDR3 in amino acids: CATSETGTLNTGELFF. The CDR3 nucleotides read TGTGCCACCAGTGAGACCGGGACACTGAACACCGGGGAGCTGTTTTTT. V and J are TRBV24-1 and TRBJ2-2; D perhaps matches TRBD1 (6 bases). Trimming shortened V by 4 bases and J by 1 base, and 12 bases separated the two germline ends. The CDR3 length is 16 residues. Germline V gene sequence: CDR1 KGHDR, CDR2 SFDVKD.

This clone was seen only a few times. The chain uses TRBV5-5 and TRBJ1-4; perhaps TRBD1 as D (5 bases). The CDR3 loop spans 14 amino acids. V lost 6 bases to trimming and J lost 4 bases, with 13 bases between them. CDR1 is SGHKS, CDR2 YYEKEE, per germline (reference sequence). The CDR3 loop is CASTPTGYNEKLFF. CDR3 DNA sequence: TGTGCCAGCACCCCCACAGGATATAATGAAAAACTGTTTTTT.

The chain uses TRBV28 and TRBJ2-7; 12 bases fit TRBD1. V lost 6 bases and J lost 5; bases outside the gene matches: 8. The CDR3 extends over 15 amino acids. The germline CDR1 and CDR2 sequences are MDHEN and SYDVKM. The CDR3 DNA reads as TGTGCCAGCAGCCATTACGGGACAGGGGGCCACGAGCAGTACTTC. Amino acid sequence: CASSHYGTGGHEQYF.

This chain connects TRBV3-1 (or the pseudogene TRBV3-2) to TRBJ2-3; TRBD2 matches 14 bases. V lost 6 bases and J lost 3; bases outside the gene matches: 2. The CDR3 loop spans 15 amino acids. Germline CDR1 is LGHDT and CDR2 is YNNKEL (reference sequence). The CDR3 bases are TGTGCCAGCAGGCGGACTAGCGGGAGGACAGATACGCAGTATTTT. It yields the protein CASRRTSGRTDTQYF.

The CDR3: CASSELAKRLAGGREQYF. The CDR3 DNA sequence: TGTGCCAGCAGTGAATTAGCCAAAAGACTAGCGGGAGGAAGGGAGCAGTACTTC. The chain recombines TRBV6-1 with TRBJ2-7, with TRBD2 matching 13 bases. The germline V gene has CDR1 MNHNS and CDR2 SASEGT. J lost 7 bases, V lost 2 bases, and 14 bases had no gene match. CDR3 length: 18 residues.

The chain uses TRBV19 and TRBJ2-1; tentative D call: TRBD2 (5 bases). The germline CDR1 and CDR2 sequences are LNHDA and SQIVND (reference sequence). Between the trimmed V and J ends, which lost 2 bases and 0 bases, there was a span of 8 bases. CDR3 length: 15 amino acids. CDR3 coding DNA: TGTGCCAGTAGTATAAGGGAGCCCTCCTACAATGAGCAGTTCTTC. Protein product: CASSIREPSYNEQFF.

This clone occurred once. This chain uses TRBV27 with TRBJ2-7, with D unclear. CDR3 length equals 13 residues. Germline CDR1 is MNHEY and CDR2 is SMNVEV (reference sequence). The ends were cut back, 3 bases at V and 3 bases at J, with 9 bases in the middle. CDR3: CASSLSQNYEQYF. The CDR3 DNA follows: TGTGCCAGCAGTTTGTCACAGAACTACGAGCAGTACTTC.

The V call is TRBV11-2, the J call TRBJ2-2, with D perhaps TRBD2 (6 bases). Between the trimmed V and J ends, which lost 5 bases and 4 bases, there was a span of 14 bases. This CDR3 is 15 amino acids long. The V gene's germline CDR1 is SGHAT and CDR2 FQNNGV. The CDR3 DNA sequence: TGTGCCAGCAGCAGCCTAGGAGGGTCCACCGGGGAGCTGTTTTTT. As protein: CASSSLGGSTGELFF.

V is TRBV20-1 and J is TRBJ2-3; D is unclear. V was shortened by 4 bases and J by 4 bases, with 6 bases between the two germline ends. The CDR3 is made up of 11 amino acids. CDR1 and CDR2 (germline): DFQATT, SNEGSKA (reference sequence). CDR3 sequence: CSANPADTQYF. The CDR3 DNA reads as TGCAGTGCTAACCCGGCAGATACGCAGTATTTT.

V and J are TRBV7-2 and TRBJ2-2; TRBD1 matches 8 bases. The trim removed 5 bases at V and 3 bases at J, leaving 11 bases unmatched. Germline CDR1 SGHTA, CDR2 FQGNSA. The CDR3 is 17 amino acids. The CDR3 DNA follows: TGTGCCAGCAGCCCTCGGACAGGGCGAAAGGACACCGGGGAGCTGTTTTTT. Amino acid sequence: CASSPRTGRKDTGELFF.

CDR3 in amino acids: CASSPPSGAGTGELFF. The CDR3 DNA follows: TGTGCCAGCTCACCACCGAGCGGGGCAGGCACCGGGGAGCTGTTTTTT. The V gene is TRBV18, the J gene TRBJ2-2, with 7 nucleotides matching TRBD2. The germline V gene has CDR1 KGHSH and CDR2 LQKENI. V shed 0 bases, J shed 4 bases, and the junction held 5 bases outside the gene matches. The CDR3 consists of 16 residues.

The CDR3 region has the DNA TGTGCCAGTAAGACCGGGAGAGCGGGGGCTTTCTTT. The encoded protein is CASKTGRAGAFF. V is TRBV19 and J is TRBJ1-1; no clear D. The CDR3 consists of 12 residues. The germline V gene encodes CDR1 LNHDA and CDR2 SQIVND (reference sequence). V shed 7 bases and J shed 11 bases, with 17 bases lying between them. Full variable domain (remainder filled in from reference TRBV19 and TRBJ1-1): DGGITQSPKYLFRKEGQNVTLSCEQNLNHDAMYWYRQDPGQGLRLIYYSQIVNDFQKGDIAEGYSVSREKKESFPLTVTSAQKNPTAFYLCASKTGRAGAFFGQGTRLTVV.

The chain carries TRBV4-2 and TRBJ2-1, with D hard to call. With 4 bases removed from V and 0 bases from J, the gap between germline ends came to 7 bases. This CDR3 contains 14 residues. Germline assignment: CDR1 LGHNA and CDR2 YNFKEQ. CDR3 sequence (DNA): TGTGCCAGCAGCCTGGCTAGCTCCTACAATGAGCAGTTCTTC. Protein: CASSLASSYNEQFF.

The chain carries TRBV6-5 and TRBJ2-3; 10 bases line up with TRBD1. The CDR3 runs to 15 residues. CDR1 is MNHEY and CDR2 is SVGAGI in the germline V gene. V shed 6 bases and J 4 bases; nucleotides not matched to a gene: 7. CDR3 sequence: CASRVPGQGPDTQYF. Written as DNA, the CDR3 is TGTGCCAGCAGAGTTCCGGGACAGGGGCCAGATACGCAGTATTTT.

The chain employs TRBV3-1 (or the pseudogene TRBV3-2) and TRBJ2-1; 9 bases are shared with TRBD2. Trimming at V came to 4 bases and at J to 5 bases, leaving 9 bases not matched to a gene. This CDR3 contains 16 residues. In germline, CDR1 is LGHDT, CDR2 YNNKEL (reference sequence). The CDR3 coding sequence is TGTGCCAGCAGCCCTTTGCGGAGCGGGAGGAACAATGAGCAGTTCTTC. Translated: CASSPLRSGRNNEQFF.

The chain employs TRBV7-9 and TRBJ1-4, with 9 nucleotides matching TRBD1. The CDR3 runs to 14 residues. The germline CDR1 and CDR2 sequences are SEHNR and FQNEAQ (reference sequence). V gave up 4 bases and J gave up 8 bases; unmatched junction bases: 5. This chain's CDR3 is CASSSEQGAEKLFF. CDR3 coding DNA: TGTGCCAGCAGCTCAGAACAGGGGGCAGAAAAACTGTTTTTT. Combining the CDR3 with reference TRBV7-9 and TRBJ1-4 gives the whole variable domain DTGVSQNPRHKITKRGQNVTFRCDPISEHNRLYWYRQTLGQGPEFLTYFQNEAQLEKSRLLSDRFSAERPKGSFSTLEIQRTEQGDSAMYLCASSSEQGAEKLFFGSGTQLSVL.

The J gene is TRBJ1-5, the V gene TRBV29-1; TRBD1 matches 8 bases. Germline CDR1 and CDR2: SQVTM and ANQGSEA. Losses at the gene ends were 5 bases for V and 3 bases for J; bases not matched to a gene: 3. The CDR3 totals 13 residues. The CDR3, as DNA: TGCAGCGTTTTGGGACAGGCCAATCAGCCCCAGCATTTT. Translation gives CSVLGQANQPQHF.

The V gene is TRBV14, the J gene TRBJ1-4; D gene uncertain. Trimming pared 5 bases from V and 8 bases from J, leaving 6 bases between. This CDR3 contains 11 residues. Germline-derived CDR1 and CDR2 are SGHDN and FVKESK. The CDR3 DNA follows: TGTGCCAGCAGCAACACCGAAAAACTGTTTTTT. Amino acids: CASSNTEKLFF.

The rearrangement uses TRBV2 and TRBJ2-7; D is uncertain. Germline loops: CDR1 SNHLY, CDR2 FYNNEI. CDR3 length: 15 amino acids. The V end was cut by 8 bases, the J end by 6 bases, with 23 bases between. CDR3 sequence: CASSGDHRRPGEQYF. Here the CDR3 DNA reads TGTGCCAGCTCAGGTGACCATAGAAGACCCGGCGAGCAGTACTTC. Combining the CDR3 with reference TRBV2 and TRBJ2-7 gives the whole variable domain EPEVTQTPSHQVTQMGQEVILRCVPISNHLYFYWYRQILGQKVEFLVSFYNNEISEKSEIFDDQFSVERPDGSNFTLKIRSTKLEDSAMYFCASSGDHRRPGEQYFGPGTRLTVT.

The chain couples TRBV14 to TRBJ1-5; TRBD1 is a possible D gene (6 bases). The CDR3 contains 14 residues. V gave up 4 bases and J gave up 3 bases, with 10 bases separating them. Germline CDR1 reads SGHDN; CDR2 reads FVKESK. CDR3 nucleotides: TGTGCCAGCAGCCCACAGGGAAACAATCAGCCCCAGCATTTT. Translated, it gives CASSPQGNNQPQHF.

This rearrangement joins TRBV4-1 to TRBJ2-7, with TRBD1 matching 7 bases. The V segment lost 3 bases and the J segment 3 bases; nucleotides outside the gene matches: 8. From germline, CDR1 is MGHRA and CDR2 YSYEKL. The CDR3 sequence is 15 residues long. The CDR3 reads CASSQGQKSLYEQYF. The DNA for the CDR3 is TGCGCCAGCAGCCAGGGACAGAAAAGTCTCTACGAGCAGTACTTC.

The gene calls are TRBV28 and TRBJ2-4; TRBD2 might be the D (5 bases). V was pared by 6 bases and J by 6 bases, with 15 bases between. Germline CDR1 reads MDHEN; CDR2 reads SYDVKM. The CDR3 consists of 14 residues. For the CDR3, the DNA is TGTGCCAGCAGCGGGATAGGACGGCCAAACATTCAGTACTTC. It translates to CASSGIGRPNIQYF.

This clone was recorded a few times. The chain has TRBV7-9 and TRBJ2-7, with a tentative D call TRBD1 (6 bases). V was shortened by 2 bases and J by 3 bases, with 11 bases between the two germline ends. The germline V gene encodes CDR1 SEHNR and CDR2 FQNEAQ (reference sequence). There are 14 residues in the CDR3. CDR3 in amino acids: CASSLTQDSYEQYF. The DNA for the CDR3 is TGTGCCAGCAGCTTAACCCAGGACAGCTACGAGCAGTACTTC.

The V gene is TRBV6-1, the J gene TRBJ1-1, with 7 bases lining up with TRBD1. Germline loops: CDR1 MNHNS, CDR2 SASEGT. Trimming removed 3 bases from V and 2 bases from J; junction bases left unmatched: 6. This CDR3 spans 15 amino acids. CDR3 sequence (DNA): TGTGCCAGCAGTGAGGACAGGCGAGACAACACTGAAGCTTTCTTT. It is translated as CASSEDRRDNTEAFF.

The chain couples TRBV7-9 to TRBJ2-5; 12 nucleotides agree with TRBD2. The CDR3 has 16 amino acids. Germline V lookup: CDR1 SEHNR, CDR2 FQNEAQ (reference sequence). The J segment lost 4 bases and the V segment lost 1 base, leaving 4 bases of the junction unmatched. CDR3 coding DNA: TGTGCCAGCAGCTTAGGACTAGCGGGAGAAGTAGAGACCCAGTACTTC. Translated: CASSLGLAGEVETQYF.